Each of the 25 T cell receptor beta chains below was sequenced from the same sample in a study of graft-versus-host responses after intestinal transplantation. The data were produced by immunoSEQ multiplex PCR, yet TCRdb's version contains in-frame clones alone and is incomplete. The sample has 70,000 to 100,000 clones; 70% to 90% are singletons. These TCRs are of unknown antigen specificity. The sample in question was unstimulated CD4+ T cells sorted from spleen or lymph node cells, obtained before intestinal transplant. The receptors originated from a human donor who received an intestinal transplant.

The chain combines TRBV30 with TRBJ1-6; D is perhaps TRBD1 (5 bases). The CDR3 loop spans 16 amino acids. The germline V gene has CDR1 GTSNPN and CDR2 SVGIG (reference sequence). Trimming shortened V by 0 bases and J by 10 bases, and 19 bases separated the two germline ends. CDR3 sequence reads: CAWSVIASAGKSPLHF. CDR3 DNA sequence: TGTGCCTGGAGTGTGATAGCATCGGCAGGGAAATCACCCCTCCACTTT.

This sequence joins TRBV27 and TRBJ2-7, with 10 bases identical to TRBD2. The CDR3 loop spans 17 amino acids. CDR1 is MNHEY and CDR2 is SMNVEV in the germline V gene (reference sequence). Trimming removed 0 bases from V and 2 bases from J; junction bases left unmatched: 7. The CDR3 DNA follows: TGTGCCAGCAGTTTATCAAGTAGGGGGACTAGCGCCTACGAGCAGTACTTC. Protein product: CASSLSSRGTSAYEQYF.

This chain links TRBV9 with TRBJ2-7, with D perhaps matching TRBD2 (6 bases). Germline CDR1 and CDR2: SGDLS and YYNGEE. The germline V and J ends were trimmed by 0 bases and 0 bases, with 10 bases remaining between them. The CDR3 length is 15 residues. The CDR3 here is CASSVGGRRSYEQYF. In DNA form, the CDR3 reads TGTGCCAGCAGCGTAGGAGGGAGGCGCTCCTACGAGCAGTACTTC.

V usage is TRBV6-5 and J usage is TRBJ1-1; 12 nucleotides match TRBD1. The CDR3 is made up of 15 amino acids. Losses at the gene ends were 0 bases for V and 10 bases for J; bases not matched to a gene: 6. Germline V gene lookup returns CDR1 MNHEY and CDR2 SVGAGI. CDR3 amino acids: CASSYSGTGGGGAFF. CDR3 DNA sequence: TGTGCCAGCAGTTACTCCGGGACAGGGGGCGGAGGAGCTTTCTTT.

Concerning this clone itself: The identical CDR3 is also encoded by other nucleotide sequences in the sample. The CDR3 loop is CASSRTGGYEQYF. CDR3 nucleotide sequence: TGTGCCAGCAGTCGGACAGGGGGGTACGAGCAGTACTTC. The chain couples TRBV27 to TRBJ2-7; 10 nucleotides match TRBD1. V was pared by 5 bases and J by 4 bases, with 2 bases of the junction left unmatched. Per the germline V gene, CDR1 is MNHEY and CDR2 is SMNVEV (reference sequence). This CDR3 comprises 13 residues.

The chain couples TRBV5-4 to TRBJ2-5; 9 bases are shared with TRBD2. The CDR3 length is 14 residues. Germline-derived CDR1 and CDR2 are SGHNT and YYREEE (reference sequence). V shed 5 bases and J 1 base; nucleotides not matched to a gene: 3. As DNA, the CDR3 is TGTGCCAGCAGTCAGCGGGGGGCCCAAGAGACCCAGTACTTC. It specifies CASSQRGAQETQYF.

This chain uses TRBV6-1 with TRBJ1-5, with a weak D call TRBD1 (5 bases). V lost 4 bases to trimming and J lost 11 bases, with 12 bases between them. The CDR3 has 12 amino acids. The germline V gene has CDR1 MNHNS and CDR2 SASEGT. DNA of the CDR3: TGTGCCAGCAGTGGGTACACGGGGGCCCAGCATTTT. This encodes CASSGYTGAQHF.

The V call is TRBV6-6, the J call TRBJ2-1, with a possible D match to TRBD2 (5 bases). The CDR3 has 15 residues. Germline values: CDR1 MNHNY, CDR2 SVGAGI (reference sequence). Deletions cut 3 bases from V and 0 bases from J, with 9 bases between. In nucleotides, the CDR3 is TGTGCCAGCAGTTATGGAGGCCCCTCCTACAATGAGCAGTTCTTC. Its protein is CASSYGGPSYNEQFF.

This chain links TRBV5-6 with TRBJ2-5; 7 nucleotides align to TRBD1. The CDR3 is made up of 13 amino acids. With 4 bases clipped from V and 4 bases from J, the junction kept 4 bases outside the gene matches. CDR1 is SGHDT, CDR2 YYEEEE, per germline. In nucleotides, the CDR3 is TGTGCCAGCAGCCAGACAGGGAGAGAGACCCAGTACTTC. Protein: CASSQTGRETQYF.

CDR3 nucleotides: TGCGCCAGCAGCCTCCAACAGGGCACAGATACGCAGTATTTT. Translated, it gives CASSLQQGTDTQYF. The chain joins TRBV5-1 to TRBJ2-3; D perhaps matches TRBD1 (5 bases). Per the germline V gene, CDR1 is SGHRS and CDR2 is YFSETQ. The CDR3 is 14 residues long. Trimming took 4 bases from V and 1 from J, leaving 10 bases between them.

This chain joins TRBV4-2 and TRBJ1-4; 7 bases are shared with TRBD1. Germline loops: CDR1 LGHNA, CDR2 YNFKEQ. The CDR3 length is 15 residues. Trimming at V came to 2 bases and at J to 7 bases, leaving 7 bases not matched to a gene. The CDR3 sequence is CASSQNRQGGEKLFF. The CDR3 DNA follows: TGTGCCAGCAGCCAAAATAGACAGGGCGGTGAAAAACTGTTTTTT.

The V and J genes are TRBV9 and TRBJ2-1; 9 nucleotides agree with TRBD1. The CDR3 is 16 amino acids. The germline gives CDR1 SGDLS, CDR2 YYNGEE. The trim removed 0 bases at V and 4 bases at J, leaving 5 bases unmatched. This CDR3 is CASSVEAGQGYNEQFF. As DNA, the CDR3 is TGTGCCAGCAGCGTAGAAGCGGGACAGGGATACAATGAGCAGTTCTTC.

The chain combines TRBV9 with TRBJ2-2; D is ambiguous. The V gene lost 0 bases and the J gene lost 5 bases, with 11 bases spanning the gap. Germline CDR1 reads SGDLS; CDR2 reads YYNGEE. The CDR3 is 15 residues long. For the CDR3, the DNA is TGTGCCAGCAGCGTAGGGGCCAACCCAACCGGGGAGCTGTTTTTT. Residues: CASSVGANPTGELFF.

The gene calls are TRBV7-2 and TRBJ2-5; the match to TRBD2 covers 8 bases. The ends lost 0 bases at V and 5 bases at J; junction bases unmatched: 5. Germline V CDR1 and CDR2: SGHTA, FQGNSA. This CDR3 spans 15 amino acids. Here the CDR3 reads CASSLAKAGVETQYF. Here the CDR3 DNA reads TGTGCCAGCAGCTTAGCAAAAGCGGGGGTGGAGACCCAGTACTTC.

V and J are TRBV6-1 and TRBJ2-7; 9 bases match TRBD2. CDR3 length: 13 residues. CDR1 and CDR2 (germline): MNHNS, SASEGT. The V gene end was trimmed by 11 bases and the J gene end by 2 bases; junction bases not matched to a gene: 7. This CDR3 is CAGRASGAYEQYF. The CDR3 DNA reads TGTGCCGGTCGGGCTAGCGGGGCCTACGAGCAGTACTTC.

The chain joins TRBV19 to TRBJ2-1; D is perhaps TRBD1 (6 bases). The germline V and J ends were trimmed by 5 bases and 8 bases, with 7 bases remaining between them. Germline values: CDR1 LNHDA, CDR2 SQIVND (reference sequence). The CDR3 covers 11 residues. CDR3 in amino acids: CASSAGDEQFF. The CDR3, as DNA: TGTGCCAGTAGTGCAGGGGATGAGCAGTTCTTC.

The J gene is TRBJ2-3, the V gene TRBV25-1; TRBD2 aligns across 12 bases. There are 15 residues in the CDR3. Looked up from germline, CDR1 is MGHDK and CDR2 is SYGVNS. The junction had 2 bases not matched to a gene; V was cut back by 3 bases and J by 4 bases. The CDR3 region has the DNA TGTGCCAGCAGTGACCTAGCGGGAGGGCCAGATACGCAGTATTTT. Translating it yields CASSDLAGGPDTQYF.

The chain couples TRBV28 to TRBJ1-2; 8 bases line up with TRBD1. This CDR3 has 13 residues. Germline loops: CDR1 MDHEN, CDR2 SYDVKM. Losses at the gene ends were 6 bases for V and 4 bases for J; bases not matched to a gene: 4. The CDR3 loop is CASRPGTGYGYTF. CDR3 coding DNA: TGTGCCAGCAGGCCCGGGACAGGCTATGGCTACACCTTC.

This clone was counted a single time. The J gene is TRBJ2-7, the V gene TRBV29-1, with 10 bases fitting TRBD1. The germline gives CDR1 SQVTM, CDR2 ANQGSEA. CDR3 length: 16 amino acids. The V gene end was trimmed by 6 bases and the J gene end by 1 base; junction bases not matched to a gene: 12. This CDR3 reads CSVAGRWTGGSYEQYF. The CDR3 DNA reads as TGCAGCGTCGCAGGACGCTGGACAGGGGGATCCTACGAGCAGTACTTC.

The genes are TRBV19 and TRBJ1-1; the match to TRBD1 covers 7 bases. This CDR3 contains 14 residues. The germline V gene has CDR1 LNHDA and CDR2 SQIVND (reference sequence). Trimming at V came to 7 bases and at J to 0 bases, leaving 5 bases not matched to a gene. CDR3 amino acids: CASTYGQVNTEAFF. CDR3 coding DNA: TGTGCCAGTACCTACGGACAGGTGAACACTGAAGCTTTCTTT.

V gene TRBV27 combines with J gene TRBJ2-6, with D possibly matching TRBD1 (5 bases). This CDR3 region has 15 residues. Trimming left V 2 bases short and J 1 base short, with 6 bases between. Germline-derived CDR1 and CDR2 are MNHEY and SMNVEV (reference sequence). In DNA, the CDR3 is TGTGCCAGCAGTTTACAGGGATCTGGGGCCAACGTCCTGACTTTC. Amino acids: CASSLQGSGANVLTF.

The gene calls are TRBV2 and TRBJ2-1; 8 positions agree with TRBD2. Trimming cost V 3 bases and J 5 bases; bases outside gene matches: 12. This CDR3 has 17 residues. Germline CDR1 and CDR2: SNHLY and FYNNEI. This CDR3 is CASSDLRWLAGNNEQFF. The CDR3 DNA follows: TGTGCCAGCAGTGATTTGAGGTGGCTAGCGGGCAACAATGAGCAGTTCTTC.

This clone has only one observation. J is TRBJ2-3 and V is TRBV7-3; TRBD2 aligns across 14 bases. The trim removed 5 bases at V and 4 bases at J, leaving 5 bases unmatched. The CDR3 is made up of 16 amino acids. Germline lookup yields CDR1 SGHTA and CDR2 FQGTGA. The CDR3 DNA sequence: TGTGCCAGCAGCACGGGACTAGCGGGAGTTTCAGATACGCAGTATTTT. Residues: CASSTGLAGVSDTQYF.

V is TRBV5-6 and J is TRBJ2-7, with D unclear. V lost 0 bases and J lost 2, with 9 bases in between. Germline assignment: CDR1 SGHDT and CDR2 YYEEEE. This CDR3 region has 14 residues. The CDR3 sequence: CASSLGGLPYEQYF. The CDR3 bases are TGTGCCAGCAGCTTGGGAGGCCTTCCCTACGAGCAGTACTTC. The full variable domain, completed using reference TRBV5-6 and TRBJ2-7, is DAGVTQSPTHLIKTRGQQVTLRCSPKSGHDTVSWYQQALGQGPQFIFQYYEEEERQRGNFPDRFSGHQFPNYSSELNVNALLLGDSALYLCASSLGGLPYEQYFGPGTRLTVT.

The rearrangement joins TRBV27 to TRBJ1-2; unclear D gene. Germline CDR1 MNHEY, CDR2 SMNVEV (reference sequence). This CDR3 region has 17 residues. Trimming left V 5 bases short and J 4 bases short, with 23 bases between. In DNA, the CDR3 is TGTGCCAGCAGTGCCTATCTCCGCGGGTTGAATGGCTATGGCTACACCTTC. This gives the protein CASSAYLRGLNGYGYTF.